The present T cell receptor beta chain was sequenced within a study of blood T cell repertoires in COVID-19. Across the whole study: The study drew acute and convalescent COVID-19 samples from the United States, Italy and Spain. From T cells, B-cell-depleted T cells, or PBMCs came the material, which was cDNA or gDNA.

Original handling: Amplification from reference gene primers served as the basis for estimated nucleated cell counts. Method: immunoSEQ multiplex PCR; TCRdb's copy keeps in-frame clones and lacks some. Clone size and V and J calls were adopted from that table, with D and trimming inferred from the DNA. The table has roughly 100,000 clones, 85% to 90% seen once; the top ten hold about 34%. The CDR3 totals 17 residues. With 2 bases clipped from V and 2 bases from J, the junction kept 11 bases outside the gene matches. Germline V gene data show CDR1 as KGHSH and CDR2 as LQKENI. The source material was peripheral blood. This chain connects TRBV18 to TRBJ2-5, with 7 bases identical to TRBD2. The TCR was taken from a woman older than 75 with acute or convalescent COVID-19. The CDR3: CASSPGAMRGSQETQYF. The CDR3 DNA reads TGTGCCAGCTCACCAGGGGCGATGCGGGGGTCACAAGAGACCCAGTACTTC.